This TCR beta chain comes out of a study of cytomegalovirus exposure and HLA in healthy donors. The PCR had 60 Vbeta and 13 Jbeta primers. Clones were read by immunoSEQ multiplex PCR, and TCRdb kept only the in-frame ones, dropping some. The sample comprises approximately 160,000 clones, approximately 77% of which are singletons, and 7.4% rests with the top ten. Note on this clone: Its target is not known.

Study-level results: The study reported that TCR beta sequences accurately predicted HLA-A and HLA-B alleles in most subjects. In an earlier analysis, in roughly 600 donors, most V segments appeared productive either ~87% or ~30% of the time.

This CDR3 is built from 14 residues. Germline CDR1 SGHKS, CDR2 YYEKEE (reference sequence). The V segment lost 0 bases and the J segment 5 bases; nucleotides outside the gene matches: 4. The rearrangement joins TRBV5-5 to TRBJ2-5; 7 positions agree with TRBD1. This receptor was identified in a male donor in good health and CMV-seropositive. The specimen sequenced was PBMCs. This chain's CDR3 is CASSLEQGSETQYF. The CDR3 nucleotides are TGTGCCAGCAGCTTGGAACAGGGGAGTGAGACCCAGTACTTC.